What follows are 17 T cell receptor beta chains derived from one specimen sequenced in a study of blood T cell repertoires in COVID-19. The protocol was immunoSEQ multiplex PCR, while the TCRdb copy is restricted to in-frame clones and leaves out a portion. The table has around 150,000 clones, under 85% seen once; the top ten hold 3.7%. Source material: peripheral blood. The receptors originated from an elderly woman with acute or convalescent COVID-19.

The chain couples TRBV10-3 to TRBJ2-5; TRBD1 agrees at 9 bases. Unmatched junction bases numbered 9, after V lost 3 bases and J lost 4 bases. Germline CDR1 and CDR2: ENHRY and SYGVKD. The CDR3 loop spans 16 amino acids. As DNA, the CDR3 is TGTGCCATCAGTGACCTAAGACAGGGGGTGGCAGAGACCCAGTACTTC. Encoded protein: CAISDLRQGVAETQYF.

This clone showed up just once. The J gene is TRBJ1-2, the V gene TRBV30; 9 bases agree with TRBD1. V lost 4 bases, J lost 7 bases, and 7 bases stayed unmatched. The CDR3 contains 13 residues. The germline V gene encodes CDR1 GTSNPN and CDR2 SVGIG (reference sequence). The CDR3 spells CAWTPDRGLGYTF. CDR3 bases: TGTGCCTGGACCCCGGACAGGGGCCTTGGCTACACCTTC.

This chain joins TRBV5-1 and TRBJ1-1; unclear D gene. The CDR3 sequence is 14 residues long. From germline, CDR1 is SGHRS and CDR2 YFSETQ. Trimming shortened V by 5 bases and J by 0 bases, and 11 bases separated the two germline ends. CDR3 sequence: CASRPTGVNTEAFF. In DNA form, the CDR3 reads TGCGCCAGCAGACCAACCGGAGTGAACACTGAAGCTTTCTTT.

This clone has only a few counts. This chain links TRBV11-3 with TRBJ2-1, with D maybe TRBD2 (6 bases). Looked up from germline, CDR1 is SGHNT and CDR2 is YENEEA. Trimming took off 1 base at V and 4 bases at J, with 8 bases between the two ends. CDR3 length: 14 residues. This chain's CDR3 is CASSLGDLYNEQFF. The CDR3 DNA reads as TGTGCCAGCAGCTTAGGGGACTTATACAATGAGCAGTTCTTC.

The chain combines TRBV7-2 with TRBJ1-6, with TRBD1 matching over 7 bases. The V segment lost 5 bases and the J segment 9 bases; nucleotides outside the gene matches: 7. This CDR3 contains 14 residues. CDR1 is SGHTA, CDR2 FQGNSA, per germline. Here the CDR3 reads CASSTRQGISPLHF. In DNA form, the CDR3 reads TGTGCCAGCAGCACCCGACAGGGAATTTCACCCCTCCACTTT. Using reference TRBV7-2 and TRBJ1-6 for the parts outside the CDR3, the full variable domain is GAGVSQSPSNKVTEKGKDVELRCDPISGHTALYWYRQSLGQGLEFLIYFQGNSAPDKSGLPSDRFSAERTGGSVSTLTIQRTQQEDSAVYLCASSTRQGISPLHFGNGTRLTVT.

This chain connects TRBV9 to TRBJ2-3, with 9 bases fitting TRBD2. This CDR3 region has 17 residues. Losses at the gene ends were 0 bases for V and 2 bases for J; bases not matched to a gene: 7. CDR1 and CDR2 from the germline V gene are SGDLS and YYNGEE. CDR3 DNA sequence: TGTGCCAGCAGCGTAGCTGCTCGCGGGGGGGCCACAGATACGCAGTATTTT. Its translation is CASSVAARGGATDTQYF. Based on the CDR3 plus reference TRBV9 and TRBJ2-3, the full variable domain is DSGVTQTPKHLITATGQRVTLRCSPRSGDLSVYWYQQSLDQGLQFLIQYYNGEERAKGNILERFSAQQFPDLHSELNLSSLELGDSALYFCASSVAARGGATDTQYFGPGTRLTVL.

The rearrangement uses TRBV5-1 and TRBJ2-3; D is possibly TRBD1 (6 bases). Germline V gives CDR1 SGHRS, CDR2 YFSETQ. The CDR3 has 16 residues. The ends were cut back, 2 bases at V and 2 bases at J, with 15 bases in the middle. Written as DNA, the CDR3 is TGCGCCAGCAGCTTTGGGGGCCTGGGTCCCACAGATACGCAGTATTTT. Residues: CASSFGGLGPTDTQYF.

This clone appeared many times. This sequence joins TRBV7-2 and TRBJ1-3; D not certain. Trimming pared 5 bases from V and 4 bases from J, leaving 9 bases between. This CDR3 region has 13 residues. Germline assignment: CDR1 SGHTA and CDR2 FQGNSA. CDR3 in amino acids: CASSTTPGNTIYF. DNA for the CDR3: TGTGCCAGCAGCACCACTCCCGGAAACACCATATATTTT.

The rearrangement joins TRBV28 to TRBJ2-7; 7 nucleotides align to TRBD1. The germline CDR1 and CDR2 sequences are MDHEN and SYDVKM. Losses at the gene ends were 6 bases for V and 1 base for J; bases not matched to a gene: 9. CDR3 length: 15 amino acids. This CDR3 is CASRTTGTASYEQYF. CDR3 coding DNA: TGTGCCAGCAGAACTACCGGGACAGCTTCCTACGAGCAGTACTTC.

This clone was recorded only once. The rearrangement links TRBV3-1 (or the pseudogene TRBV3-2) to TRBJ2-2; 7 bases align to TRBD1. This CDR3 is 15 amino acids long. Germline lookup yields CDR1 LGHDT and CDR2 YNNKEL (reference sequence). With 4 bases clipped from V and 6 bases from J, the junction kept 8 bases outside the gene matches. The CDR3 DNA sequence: TGTGCCAGCAGCCGGGACAGAATGAGAGCCGGGGAGCTGTTTTTT. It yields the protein CASSRDRMRAGELFF.

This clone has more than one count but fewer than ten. CDR3 sequence: CASKSPPRRQNPFYEQYF. The CDR3 DNA reads TGTGCCAGCAAATCCCCTCCAAGAAGACAGAACCCCTTCTACGAGCAGTACTTC. The chain couples TRBV6-7 to TRBJ2-7; a possible D gene is TRBD1 (5 bases). TRBV6-7 is designated an ORF whose function remains uncertain. There are 18 residues in the CDR3. Trimming removed 7 bases from V and 3 bases from J, with 28 bases in between.

CDR3 protein: CASSLEGTGFYQPQHF. CDR3 coding DNA: TGTGCCAGCAGCTTAGAAGGGACAGGGTTTTATCAGCCCCAGCATTTT. The chain combines TRBV7-2 with TRBJ1-5; 9 bases are a match to TRBD1. CDR1 SGHTA and CDR2 FQGNSA come from the germline V gene. The CDR3 is made up of 16 amino acids. Trimming took 1 base from V and 5 from J; bases not matched to a gene: 6.

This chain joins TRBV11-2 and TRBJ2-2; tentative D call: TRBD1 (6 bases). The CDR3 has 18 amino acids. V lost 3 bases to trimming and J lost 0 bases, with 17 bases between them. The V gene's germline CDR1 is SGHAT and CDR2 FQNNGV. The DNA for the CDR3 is TGTGCCAGCAGCTTTTCTATGGGGGCGGACGCGAACACCGGGGAGCTGTTTTTT. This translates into CASSFSMGADANTGELFF.

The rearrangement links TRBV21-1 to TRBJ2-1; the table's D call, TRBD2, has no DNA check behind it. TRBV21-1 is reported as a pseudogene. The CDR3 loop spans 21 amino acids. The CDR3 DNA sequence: TGTGCCAGCAGCCCAAAGCCGGGGACTAGCGGGAGGGCCGACTCCTACAATGAGCAGTTCTTC. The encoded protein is CASSPKPGTSGRADSYNEQFF.

Here the CDR3 DNA reads TGTGCCAGCAAGGTGGGACAGCTCACTGAAGCTTTCTTT. Residues: CASKVGQLTEAFF. The chain is built from TRBV12-3 or TRBV12-4 and TRBJ1-1, with 7 nucleotides matching TRBD1. The CDR3 contains 13 residues. Trimming took 7 bases from V and 4 from J; bases not matched to a gene: 6.

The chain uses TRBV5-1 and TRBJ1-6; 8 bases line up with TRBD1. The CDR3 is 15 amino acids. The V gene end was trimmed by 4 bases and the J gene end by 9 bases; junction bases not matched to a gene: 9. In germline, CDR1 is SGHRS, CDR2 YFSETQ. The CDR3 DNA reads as TGCGCCAGCAGCCGTGGACAGGGTGAAAGTTCACCCCTCCACTTT. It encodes CASSRGQGESSPLHF.

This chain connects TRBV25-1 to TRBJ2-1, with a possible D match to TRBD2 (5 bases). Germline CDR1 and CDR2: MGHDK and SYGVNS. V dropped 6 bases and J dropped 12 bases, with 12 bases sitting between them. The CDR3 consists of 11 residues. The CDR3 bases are TGTGCCAGCAGGGGAGCAATTGGGCAGTTCTTC. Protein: CASRGAIGQFF.